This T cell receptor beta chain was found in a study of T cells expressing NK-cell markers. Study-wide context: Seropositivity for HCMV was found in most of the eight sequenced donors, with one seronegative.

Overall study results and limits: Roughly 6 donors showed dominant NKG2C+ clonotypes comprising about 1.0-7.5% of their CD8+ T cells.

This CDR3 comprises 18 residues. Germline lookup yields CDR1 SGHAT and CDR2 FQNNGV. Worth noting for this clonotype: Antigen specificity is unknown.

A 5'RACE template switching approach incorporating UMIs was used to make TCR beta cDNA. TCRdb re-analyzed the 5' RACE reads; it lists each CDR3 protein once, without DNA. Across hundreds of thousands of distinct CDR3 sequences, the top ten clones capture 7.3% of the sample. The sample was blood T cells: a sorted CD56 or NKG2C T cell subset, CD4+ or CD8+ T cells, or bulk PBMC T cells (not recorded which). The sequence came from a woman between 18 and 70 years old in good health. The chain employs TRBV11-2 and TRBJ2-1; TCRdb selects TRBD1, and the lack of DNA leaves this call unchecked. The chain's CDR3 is CASSLDGRWTSSYNEQFF.